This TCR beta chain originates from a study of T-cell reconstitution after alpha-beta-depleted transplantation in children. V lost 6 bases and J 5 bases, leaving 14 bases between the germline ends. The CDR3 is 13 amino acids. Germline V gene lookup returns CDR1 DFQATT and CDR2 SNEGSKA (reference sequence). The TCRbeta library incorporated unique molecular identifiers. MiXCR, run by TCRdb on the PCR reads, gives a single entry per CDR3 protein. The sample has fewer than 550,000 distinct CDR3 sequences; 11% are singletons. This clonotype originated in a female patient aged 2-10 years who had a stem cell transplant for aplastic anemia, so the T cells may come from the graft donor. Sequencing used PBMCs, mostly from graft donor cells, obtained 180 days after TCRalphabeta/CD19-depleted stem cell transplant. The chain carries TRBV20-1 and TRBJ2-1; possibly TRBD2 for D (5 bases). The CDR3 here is CSAQRAPDNEQFF. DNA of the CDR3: TGCAGTGCGCAGAGGGCCCCGGACAATGAGCAGTTCTTC.